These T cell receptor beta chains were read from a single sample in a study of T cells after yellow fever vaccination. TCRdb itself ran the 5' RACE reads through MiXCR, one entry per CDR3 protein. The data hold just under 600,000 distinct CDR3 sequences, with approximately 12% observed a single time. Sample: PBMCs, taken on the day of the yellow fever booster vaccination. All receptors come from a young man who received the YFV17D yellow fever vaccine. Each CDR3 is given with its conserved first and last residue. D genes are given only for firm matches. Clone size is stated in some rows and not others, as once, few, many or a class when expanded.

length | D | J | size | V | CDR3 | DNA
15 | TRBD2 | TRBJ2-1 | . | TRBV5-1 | CASSFALAGNNEQFF | TGCGCCAGCAGCTTTGCACTAGCGGGGAACAATGAGCAGTTCTTC
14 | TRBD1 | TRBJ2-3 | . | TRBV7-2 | CASSLQGRSDTQYF | TGTGCCAGCAGCCTACAGGGGAGATCAGATACGCAGTATTTT
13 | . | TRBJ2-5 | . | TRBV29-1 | CSGAWASRETQYF | TGCAGCGGCGCCTGGGCGAGCCGGGAGACCCAGTACTTC
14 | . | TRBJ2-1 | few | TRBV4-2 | CASSQALQAPEQFF | TGTGCCAGCAGCCAGGCGTTGCAAGCTCCCGAGCAGTTCTTC
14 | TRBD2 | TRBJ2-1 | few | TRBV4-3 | CASSQVGLVYEQFF | TGCGCCAGCAGCCAAGTCGGACTAGTCTATGAGCAGTTCTTC
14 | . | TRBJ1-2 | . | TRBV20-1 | CSARDIQGAGGYTF | TGCAGTGCTAGAGACATACAGGGTGCGGGGGGCTACACCTTC
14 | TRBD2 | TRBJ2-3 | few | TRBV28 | CASSLGLAVGTQYF | TGTGCCAGCAGTTTGGGACTAGCGGTTGGTACGCAGTATTTT
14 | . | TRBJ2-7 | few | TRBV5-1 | CASSITSRDYEQYF | TGCGCCAGCAGCATCACTTCCCGGGACTACGAGCAGTACTTC
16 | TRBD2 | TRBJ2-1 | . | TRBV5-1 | CASSLGSLAGGDEQFF | TGCGCCAGCAGCTTGGGTTCGCTAGCGGGAGGGGATGAGCAGTTCTTC
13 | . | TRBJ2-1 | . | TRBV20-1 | CSAKWQPHNEQFF | TGCAGTGCTAAGTGGCAACCACACAATGAGCAGTTCTTC
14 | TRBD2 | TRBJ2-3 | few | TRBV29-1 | CSVDRSGSRDTQYF | TGCAGCGTTGATCGTAGCGGGAGTAGAGATACGCAGTATTTT
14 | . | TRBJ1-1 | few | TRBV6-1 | CASRKDRDGAEAFF | TGTGCCAGCAGGAAGGACCGGGATGGGGCTGAAGCTTTCTTT
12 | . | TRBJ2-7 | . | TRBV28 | CATRTLTYEQYF | TGTGCCACCCGGACCTTAACCTACGAGCAGTACTTC